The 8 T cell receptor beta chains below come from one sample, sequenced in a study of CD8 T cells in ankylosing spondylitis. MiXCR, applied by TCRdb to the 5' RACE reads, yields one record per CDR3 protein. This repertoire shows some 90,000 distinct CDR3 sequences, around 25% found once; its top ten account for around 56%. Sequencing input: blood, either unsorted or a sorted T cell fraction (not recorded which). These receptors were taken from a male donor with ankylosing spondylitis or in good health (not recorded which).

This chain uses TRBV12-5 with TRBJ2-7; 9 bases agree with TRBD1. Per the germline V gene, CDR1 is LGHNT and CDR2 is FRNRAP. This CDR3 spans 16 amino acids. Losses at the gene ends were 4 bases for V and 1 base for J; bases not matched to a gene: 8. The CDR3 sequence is CASGSDDRGMSYEQYF. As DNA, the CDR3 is TGTGCTAGTGGTTCGGACGACAGGGGGATGTCCTACGAGCAGTACTTC.

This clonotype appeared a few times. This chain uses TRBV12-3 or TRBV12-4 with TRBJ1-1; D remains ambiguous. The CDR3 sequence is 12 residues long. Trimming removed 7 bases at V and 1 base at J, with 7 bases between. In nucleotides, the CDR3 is TGTGCCAGCACATCGGCGAACACTGAAGCTTTCTTT. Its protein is CASTSANTEAFF.

In DNA form, the CDR3 reads TGCAGCACGGGGACAGACATTCAGTACTTC. It yields the protein CSTGTDIQYF. The chain has TRBV29-1 and TRBJ2-4; 7 bases agree with TRBD1. This CDR3 is 10 amino acids long. Germline V gives CDR1 SQVTM, CDR2 ANQGSEA. The J segment lost 8 bases and the V segment lost 8 bases, leaving 3 bases of the junction unmatched.

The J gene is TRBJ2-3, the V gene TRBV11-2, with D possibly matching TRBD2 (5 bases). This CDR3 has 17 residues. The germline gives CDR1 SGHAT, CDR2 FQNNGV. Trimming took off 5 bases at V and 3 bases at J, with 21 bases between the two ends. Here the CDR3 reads CASSGGTGPYGTDTQYF. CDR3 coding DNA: TGTGCCAGCAGCGGAGGAACCGGGCCTTATGGAACAGATACGCAGTATTTT. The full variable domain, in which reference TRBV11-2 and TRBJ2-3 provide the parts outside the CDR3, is EAGVAQSPRYKIIEKRQSVAFWCNPISGHATLYWYQQILGQGPKLLIQFQNNGVVDDSQLPKDRFSAERLKGVDSTLKIQPAKLEDSAVYLCASSGGTGPYGTDTQYFGPGTRLTVL.

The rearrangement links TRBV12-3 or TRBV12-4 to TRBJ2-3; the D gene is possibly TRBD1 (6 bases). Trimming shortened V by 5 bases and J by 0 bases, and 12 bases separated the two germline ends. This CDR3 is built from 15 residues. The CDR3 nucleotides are TGTGCCAGCAGTGACAGGCACCGTAGCACAGATACGCAGTATTTT. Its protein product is CASSDRHRSTDTQYF.

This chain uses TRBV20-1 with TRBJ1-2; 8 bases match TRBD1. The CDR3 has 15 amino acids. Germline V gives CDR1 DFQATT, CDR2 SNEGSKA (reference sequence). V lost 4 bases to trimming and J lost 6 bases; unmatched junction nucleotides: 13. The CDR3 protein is CSANPGTGSRDGYTF. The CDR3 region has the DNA TGCAGTGCTAACCCGGGGACAGGTAGTCGGGATGGCTACACCTTC.

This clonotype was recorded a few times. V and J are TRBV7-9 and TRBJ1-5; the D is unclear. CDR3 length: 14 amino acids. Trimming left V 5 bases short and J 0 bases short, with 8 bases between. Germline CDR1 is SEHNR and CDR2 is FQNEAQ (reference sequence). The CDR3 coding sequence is TGTGCCAGCAGCCCCCGGAGTAGCAATCAGCCCCAGCATTTT. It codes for CASSPRSSNQPQHF.

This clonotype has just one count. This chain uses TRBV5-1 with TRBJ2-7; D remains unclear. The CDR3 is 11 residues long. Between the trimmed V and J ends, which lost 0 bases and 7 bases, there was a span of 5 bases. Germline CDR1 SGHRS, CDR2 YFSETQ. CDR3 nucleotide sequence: TGCGCCAGCAGCTTGGTAGGTGAGCAGTACTTC. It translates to CASSLVGEQYF.